This T cell receptor beta chain was recovered during a study of Ad26.COV2.S vaccination and SARS-CoV-2 variants. For the study at large: Enrolled in COV1001, the donor was in the Ad26.COV2.S trial arm, which received the vaccine. Donor got 5x10^10 or 1x10^11 viral particles of Ad26.COV2.S. Study-wide results and caveats: Recipients of either vaccine or placebo displayed similar breadth of non-spike TCRs.

Treatment specified: some 20 received Ad26.COV2.S at low or high dose, single or two shots; about 5 received placebo; per-sample allocation not given. Specimens were obtained on day 63 following the first vaccine or placebo injection. In the case of this clone: Its specificity is unknown.

Germline V CDR1 and CDR2: LGHNA, YNFKEQ. This CDR3 spans 16 amino acids. V gave up 0 bases and J gave up 3 bases, with 11 bases separating them. Some clones are missing from TCRdb's copy, which holds only in-frame ones; the method was immunoSEQ multiplex PCR. The table lists 320,000 or so clones, roughly nine tenths of them singletons. The TCR was taken from a person between 18 and 60 years old who received the Ad26.COV2.S COVID-19 vaccine or a placebo. This sample comprised peripheral blood, obtained in a trial of Ad26.COV2.S vaccine versus placebo. The chain links TRBV4-2 to TRBJ2-2; D possibly corresponds to TRBD1 (6 bases). The CDR3 DNA reads TGTGCCAGCAGCCAAGATAGAGGGGGAGACACCGGGGAGCTGTTTTTT. Its protein product is CASSQDRGGDTGELFF.